The 16 T cell receptor beta chains presented below share a single source sample, sequenced in a study of T cell changes during pregnancy in multiple sclerosis. Measured with immunoSEQ multiplex PCR; TCRdb has only the in-frame clones, and not every one. This table holds around 100,000 clones, 80% to 95% found once. Sequencing used peripheral blood, obtained in the third trimester of pregnancy. These receptors were collected from a female donor with multiple sclerosis, enrolled in a pregnancy study.

The chain has TRBV28 and TRBJ1-2, with 8 bases fitting TRBD1. The V gene end was trimmed by 4 bases and the J gene end by 6 bases; junction bases not matched to a gene: 13. CDR3 length: 16 residues. The V gene's germline CDR1 is MDHEN and CDR2 SYDVKM. The CDR3 loop reads CASSWGQGAALDGYTF. For the CDR3, the DNA is TGTGCCAGCAGTTGGGGGCAGGGGGCTGCTCTCGATGGCTACACCTTC.

The CDR3 nucleotides are TGCGCCAGCAGAAACGACAAGGACGGAGGCTCCTACGAGCAGTACTTC. This encodes CASRNDKDGGSYEQYF. The gene calls are TRBV10-2 and TRBJ2-7; D might be TRBD2 (5 bases). CDR3 length equals 16 residues. Germline V gene data show CDR1 as WSHSY and CDR2 as SAAADI. V was cut by 6 bases and J by 0 bases, with 18 bases left in between.

The chain is built from TRBV28 and TRBJ1-5, with 8 bases matching TRBD1. The CDR3 runs 18 residues. Unmatched junction bases numbered 15, after V lost 6 bases and J lost 2 bases. Germline CDR1 reads MDHEN; CDR2 reads SYDVKM. The CDR3, as DNA: TGTGCCAGCAGCTTCTTAGGACAGGGAAAAAACGGCAATCAGCCCCAGCATTTT. Its protein product is CASSFLGQGKNGNQPQHF. The full variable domain, in which reference TRBV28 and TRBJ1-5 provide the parts outside the CDR3, is DVKVTQSSRYLVKRTGEKVFLECVQDMDHENMFWYRQDPGLGLRLIYFSYDVKMKEKGDIPEGYSVSREKKERFSLILESASTNQTSMYLCASSFLGQGKNGNQPQHFGDGTRLSIL.

V is TRBV5-5 and J is TRBJ2-7; 7 positions match TRBD2. The ends lost 6 bases at V and 5 bases at J; junction bases unmatched: 8. This CDR3 region has 13 residues. Germline V CDR1 and CDR2: SGHKS, YYEKEE (reference sequence). CDR3 residues: CASTSTSHHEQYF. The CDR3 nucleotides are TGTGCCAGCACCTCGACTAGCCACCACGAGCAGTACTTC.

This clone has a handful of counts. The V and J genes are TRBV7-7 and TRBJ2-7; D not resolved. Germline values: CDR1 SSHAT, CDR2 FNYEAQ (reference sequence). CDR3 length equals 14 residues. Deletions cut 2 bases from V and 1 base from J, with 9 bases between. The CDR3 sequence is CASSLSLESYEQYF. The CDR3 DNA follows: TGTGCCAGCAGCTTATCTCTTGAGTCCTACGAGCAGTACTTC. The entire variable domain, with the rest obtained from reference TRBV7-7 and TRBJ2-7, is as follows: GAGVSQSPRYKVTKRGQDVTLRCDPISSHATLYWYQQALGQGPEFLTYFNYEAQPDKSGLPSDRFSAERPEGSISTLTIQRTEQRDSAMYRCASSLSLESYEQYFGPGTRLTVT.

The rearrangement joins TRBV5-6 to TRBJ1-4; TRBD1 matches 9 bases. CDR3 length: 18 residues. The V gene's germline CDR1 is SGHDT and CDR2 YYEEEE. After removal of 7 bases from V and 5 bases from J, the junction contained 18 bases not matched to a gene. The DNA for the CDR3 is TGTGCCAGCTTACTTATCCACGGCCGGGACAGGGTAAATGAAAAACTGTTTTTT. Translated: CASLLIHGRDRVNEKLFF.

This chain joins TRBV10-1 and TRBJ2-7; D is perhaps TRBD1 (6 bases). The germline V gene encodes CDR1 WNHNN and CDR2 SYGVQD (reference sequence). The CDR3 loop spans 15 amino acids. Trimming shortened V by 3 bases and J by 2 bases, and 14 bases separated the two germline ends. The CDR3 spells CASSDRTEPTYEQYF. The CDR3 DNA follows: TGCGCCAGCAGTGACAGGACAGAGCCAACCTACGAGCAGTACTTC.

This chain connects TRBV5-6 to TRBJ1-2; tentatively, D is TRBD1 (6 bases). The CDR3 sequence is 16 residues long. Germline CDR1 and CDR2: SGHDT and YYEEEE. V shed 0 bases and J shed 4 bases, with 16 bases lying between them. DNA for the CDR3: TGTGCCAGCAGCTTGGCAACTACAGGGCCATTCTATGGCTACACCTTC. This encodes CASSLATTGPFYGYTF. Variable domain in full (rest from reference TRBV5-6 and TRBJ1-2): DAGVTQSPTHLIKTRGQQVTLRCSPKSGHDTVSWYQQALGQGPQFIFQYYEEEERQRGNFPDRFSGHQFPNYSSELNVNALLLGDSALYLCASSLATTGPFYGYTFGSGTRLTVV.

This chain links TRBV16 with TRBJ1-1, with D maybe TRBD1 (6 bases). Germline V gene sequence: CDR1 KGHSY, CDR2 FQNENV. The CDR3 is made up of 17 amino acids. V lost 0 bases to trimming and J lost 3 bases, with 17 bases between them. CDR3 sequence reads: CASSQSVGQVGYTEAFF. CDR3 nucleotides: TGTGCCAGCAGCCAATCGGTGGGACAAGTGGGGTACACTGAAGCTTTCTTT. Drawing the rest from reference TRBV16 and TRBJ1-1, the complete variable domain is GEEVAQTPKHLVRGEGQKAKLYCAPIKGHSYVFWYQQVLKNEFKFLISFQNENVFDETGMPKERFSAKCLPNSPCSLEIQATKLEDSAVYFCASSQSVGQVGYTEAFFGQGTRLTVV.

The chain combines TRBV5-1 with TRBJ1-1; no definite D call. The germline CDR1 and CDR2 sequences are SGHRS and YFSETQ. This CDR3 contains 14 residues. V lost 2 bases, J lost 0 bases, and 8 bases lay in between. DNA for the CDR3: TGCGCCAGCAGCTTCCAAAGCTTGAACACTGAAGCTTTCTTT. It translates to CASSFQSLNTEAFF.

V gene TRBV9 combines with J gene TRBJ1-5, with 11 bases fitting TRBD1. Germline V gives CDR1 SGDLS, CDR2 YYNGEE. The CDR3 has 15 residues. V lost 2 bases, J lost 6 bases, and 4 bases stayed unmatched. The CDR3 loop reads CASSVGTGGSQPQHF. DNA of the CDR3: TGTGCCAGCAGCGTCGGGACAGGGGGTAGTCAGCCCCAGCATTTT.

This chain joins TRBV10-3 and TRBJ2-7; TRBD2 matches at 7 bases. This CDR3 comprises 14 residues. V lost 3 bases to trimming and J lost 6 bases; unmatched junction nucleotides: 8. The germline V gene has CDR1 ENHRY and CDR2 SYGVKD. The CDR3 region has the DNA TGTGCCATCAGTGAATATGGCGGGGGAGGCGAGCAGTACTTC. It translates to CAISEYGGGGEQYF.

The V gene is TRBV7-6, the J gene TRBJ2-2; TRBD2 matches at 7 bases. Unmatched junction bases numbered 1, after V lost 3 bases and J lost 6 bases. The germline CDR1 and CDR2 sequences are SGHVS and FNYEAQ. This CDR3 has 13 residues. The DNA for the CDR3 is TGTGCCAGCAGCTTGGGAGGGTCCGGGGAGCTGTTTTTT. Its protein is CASSLGGSGELFF.

The rearrangement uses TRBV6-5 and TRBJ1-2; TRBD1 is a possible D gene (5 bases). The CDR3 covers 15 residues. The ends were cut back, 0 bases at V and 4 bases at J, with 12 bases in the middle. CDR1 is MNHEY, CDR2 SVGAGI, per germline. CDR3 sequence (DNA): TGTGCCAGCAGTTACTCGCCCAGGGTGGGCTATGGCTACACCTTC. As protein: CASSYSPRVGYGYTF.

This clone has only one observation. The gene calls are TRBV27 and TRBJ2-7; 12 bases map to TRBD2. In germline, CDR1 is MNHEY, CDR2 SMNVEV (reference sequence). The V gene end was trimmed by 5 bases and the J gene end by 6 bases; junction bases not matched to a gene: 5. The CDR3 runs 14 residues. The CDR3 here is CASSASGGASEQYF. The CDR3 nucleotides read TGTGCCAGCAGTGCTAGCGGGGGGGCATCCGAGCAGTACTTC.

This clone was observed a handful of times. CDR3 sequence: CASSRESPGNTIYF. CDR3 DNA sequence: TGTGCCAGTAGCCGCGAGTCCCCTGGAAACACCATATATTTT. The genes are TRBV19 and TRBJ1-3; the D is unclear. V was shortened by 6 bases and J by 2 bases, with 11 bases between the two germline ends. This CDR3 region has 14 residues. Germline CDR1 and CDR2: LNHDA and SQIVND (reference sequence).